Presented here are 17 T cell receptor beta chains from one specimen sequenced in a study of control samples from healthy donors and cancer patients. Sequenced by immunoSEQ multiplex PCR; TCRdb stores in-frame clones only, minus some. The sample records 150,000 to 200,000 clones, 85% to 95% being singletons. Material for sequencing was blood. These TCRs come from a woman between 55 and 75 years old in good health.

The CDR3, as DNA: TGCGCCAGCAGCCAAACGACAGGGCGGGGGGAAAAACTGTTTTTT. Protein: CASSQTTGRGEKLFF. The chain links TRBV4-1 to TRBJ1-4, with TRBD1 identical over 7 bases. The CDR3 covers 15 residues. Germline CDR1 is MGHRA and CDR2 is YSYEKL. Losses at the gene ends were 2 bases for V and 8 bases for J; bases not matched to a gene: 8.

The chain joins TRBV5-1 to TRBJ1-4, with 10 positions matching TRBD1. The germline CDR1 and CDR2 sequences are SGHRS and YFSETQ. The CDR3 runs to 14 residues. The J segment lost 6 bases and the V segment lost 6 bases, leaving 5 bases of the junction unmatched. CDR3 loop: CASNPGTGDEKLFF. Written as DNA, the CDR3 is TGCGCCAGCAATCCCGGGACAGGGGATGAAAAACTGTTTTTT.

The V call is TRBV5-5, the J call TRBJ1-3; D not resolved. The ends were cut back, 2 bases at V and 4 bases at J, with 10 bases in the middle. There are 14 residues in the CDR3. CDR1 SGHKS and CDR2 YYEKEE come from the germline V gene (reference sequence). CDR3 bases: TGTGCCAGCAGCTTAGGTGGCCAGGGAAACACCATATATTTT. Translating gives CASSLGGQGNTIYF.

V gene TRBV7-2 combines with J gene TRBJ1-1; tentatively, D is TRBD1 (5 bases). CDR3 length: 13 amino acids. Germline values: CDR1 SGHTA, CDR2 FQGNSA. V shed 4 bases and J shed 8 bases, with 14 bases lying between them. The CDR3 DNA sequence: TGTGCCAGCAGCTCCGTGATCCGGGGGGAAGCTTTCTTT. It translates to CASSSVIRGEAFF.

The chain links TRBV5-1 to TRBJ1-2; no clear D gene. V was cut by 4 bases and J by 4 bases, with 11 bases left in between. This CDR3 spans 13 amino acids. Per germline, CDR1 SGHRS and CDR2 YFSETQ. CDR3 DNA: TGCGCCAGCAGCCCGACAAATGGCTATGGCTACACCTTC. Translated, it gives CASSPTNGYGYTF.

V usage is TRBV12-1 and J usage is TRBJ1-6; the table gives TRBD1 as D, unverified against the DNA. TRBV12-1 is assigned pseudogene status. The CDR3 sequence is 20 residues long. The CDR3 nucleotides read TGTGCCAGCAGCTTTGCGTCGGGACAGGGCTCCGTGGGCTATAATTCACCCCTCCACTTT. Its protein product is CASSFASGQGSVGYNSPLHF.

The chain links TRBV5-6 to TRBJ2-6; D unclear. Germline CDR1 SGHDT, CDR2 YYEEEE. The CDR3 consists of 14 residues. V lost 4 bases to trimming and J lost 2 bases, with 7 bases between them. The CDR3 is CASSPSTGANVLTF. DNA for the CDR3: TGTGCCAGCAGCCCGTCCACTGGGGCCAACGTCCTGACTTTC. The whole variable domain, remainder taken from reference TRBV5-6 and TRBJ2-6, is DAGVTQSPTHLIKTRGQQVTLRCSPKSGHDTVSWYQQALGQGPQFIFQYYEEEERQRGNFPDRFSGHQFPNYSSELNVNALLLGDSALYLCASSPSTGANVLTFGAGSRLTVL.

The rearrangement joins TRBV7-9 to TRBJ1-6; 10 positions agree with TRBD1. There are 15 residues in the CDR3. Trimming at V came to 5 bases and at J to 9 bases, leaving 7 bases not matched to a gene. Germline V gene data show CDR1 as SEHNR and CDR2 as FQNEAQ (reference sequence). DNA of the CDR3: TGTGCCAGCAGCCAAGAGACAGGGGGCGGTTCACCCCTCCACTTT. Protein: CASSQETGGGSPLHF.

This clone was counted only a few times. The chain is built from TRBV2 and TRBJ1-2; TRBD1 aligns across 7 bases. V gave up 5 bases and J gave up 2 bases; unmatched junction bases: 5. This CDR3 has 14 residues. Germline V gene lookup returns CDR1 SNHLY and CDR2 FYNNEI. CDR3 nucleotide sequence: TGTGCCAGCAGTCCGGAACAGGGGAACTATGGCTACACCTTC. It is translated as CASSPEQGNYGYTF.

This sequence joins TRBV7-9 and TRBJ1-4; no reliable D call. Per the germline V gene, CDR1 is SEHNR and CDR2 is FQNEAQ (reference sequence). The CDR3 length is 15 residues. Trimming removed 5 bases at V and 2 bases at J, with 12 bases between. Here the CDR3 reads CASSPQAATNEKLFF. The CDR3 nucleotides are TGTGCCAGCAGCCCTCAGGCGGCTACTAATGAAAAACTGTTTTTT.

The rearrangement joins TRBV5-4 to TRBJ2-2, with unresolved D. Per germline, CDR1 SGHNT and CDR2 YYREEE (reference sequence). The CDR3 length is 11 residues. V lost 0 bases to trimming and J lost 9 bases, with 3 bases between them. The CDR3: CASSLERELFF. The CDR3 bases are TGTGCCAGCAGCTTGGAAAGGGAGCTGTTTTTT.

The chain's CDR3 is CASSSDRVLETQYF. Written as DNA, the CDR3 is TGTGCCAGCAGCTCCGACAGGGTTTTAGAGACCCAGTACTTC. The genes are TRBV6-5 and TRBJ2-5; 7 bases agree with TRBD1. J gave up 4 bases and V 6 bases, and 8 bases lay outside the gene matches. In germline, CDR1 is MNHEY, CDR2 SVGAGI. This CDR3 has 14 residues.

CDR3 sequence (DNA): TGTGCCAGCTCACTGTATAGGAACACTGAAGCTTTCTTT. Protein product: CASSLYRNTEAFF. This sequence joins TRBV18 and TRBJ1-1; D unclear. Germline V gene data show CDR1 as KGHSH and CDR2 as LQKENI. Trimming stripped 4 bases from V and 1 base from J, with 7 bases between. The CDR3 length is 13 residues.

This chain joins TRBV13 and TRBJ2-6, with 9 bases that match TRBD1. J gave up 0 bases and V 3 bases, and 9 bases lay outside the gene matches. The CDR3 spans 19 residues. Germline CDR1 and CDR2: PRHDT and FYEKMQ (reference sequence). CDR3: CASSFTPGQGPSGANVLTF. In DNA form, the CDR3 reads TGTGCCAGCAGCTTCACTCCGGGACAGGGCCCCTCTGGGGCCAACGTCCTGACTTTC.

The chain joins TRBV6-1 to TRBJ1-2; D call uncertain. The V and J ends lost 0 bases and 4 bases respectively, with 3 bases between them. This CDR3 comprises 12 residues. Germline CDR1 reads MNHNS; CDR2 reads SASEGT. This CDR3 is CASSEASYGYTF. The CDR3 DNA reads as TGTGCCAGCAGTGAAGCCAGCTATGGCTACACCTTC.

The gene calls are TRBV6-4 and TRBJ1-2; no reliable D call. V dropped 6 bases and J dropped 2 bases, with 10 bases sitting between them. Germline V lookup: CDR1 MRHNA, CDR2 SNTAGT. This CDR3 comprises 13 residues. The CDR3 here is CASSKTPNYGYTF. The CDR3 DNA reads as TGTGCCAGCAGCAAGACACCAAACTATGGCTACACCTTC.

The CDR3 DNA reads as TGTGCCAGCAGCCCGCTAATCCAGGGTGTGGATGGCTACACCTTC. Translated: CASSPLIQGVDGYTF. The rearrangement links TRBV7-2 to TRBJ1-2, with D possibly TRBD1 on 5 matching bases. V was shortened by 5 bases and J by 6 bases, with 19 bases between the two germline ends. Germline assignment: CDR1 SGHTA and CDR2 FQGNSA. The CDR3 has 15 amino acids.